This TCR beta chain was recorded in a study of T-cell memory formation after mild COVID-19. In TCRdb, the 5' RACE reads were re-called with MiXCR into one record per CDR3 protein. The table includes about 290,000 distinct CDR3 sequences, roughly 17% detected once. The CDR3 contains 15 residues. Germline CDR1 LGHDT, CDR2 YNNKEL (reference sequence). Trimming stripped 4 bases from V and 0 bases from J, with 11 bases between. This clonotype has only a few counts. The receptor was derived from a young man who had mild COVID-19 (a few samples of this study predate the infection). Cell type and time point are not known. The gene calls are TRBV3-1 and TRBJ2-3; D remains ambiguous. The material sequenced was PBMCs or a T cell subset sorted from them (not recorded which). This CDR3 is CASSRSPTSTDTQYF. The CDR3 DNA is TGTGCCAGCAGCCGTAGCCCGACTAGCACAGATACGCAGTATTTT.